This T cell receptor (beta chain) is from a study of CD8 T cells in ankylosing spondylitis. This clonotype was observed many times. Its antigen is undetermined. Quantitative 5'-RACE with molecular barcodes generated TCR beta libraries. From the 5' RACE reads, TCRdb called clonotypes with MiXCR, one entry per CDR3 protein. The sample lists some 300,000 distinct CDR3 sequences; more than 20% were seen once. Study-wide results and limits: Eight highly homologous variants formed a TCR beta motif that appeared characteristic of ankylosing spondylitis blood. Prior literature has documented some motif variants in synovial fluid and blood from reactive arthritis.

V was shortened by 3 bases and J by 1 base, with 6 bases between the two germline ends. CDR1 and CDR2 (germline): DFQATT, SNEGSKA (reference sequence). This CDR3 is 13 amino acids long. The source is a female donor with ankylosing spondylitis or in good health (not recorded which). The sample consisted of blood, either unsorted or a sorted T cell fraction (not recorded which). The gene calls are TRBV20-1 and TRBJ2-2; D might be TRBD1 (6 bases). CDR3 DNA: TGCAGTGCTAGGGACAGGAACACCGGGGAGCTGTTTTTT. It translates to CSARDRNTGELFF.